This TCR beta chain was sequenced during a study of cytomegalovirus exposure and HLA in healthy donors. Study outcomes and limitations: It was reported that the classifier diagnosed cytomegalovirus status with high specificity and sensitivity in both the original and validation cohorts. Most sequenced TCRs were rare (though some public TCRs occurred in many donors). The study flagged some 170 TCR beta chains as cytomegalovirus-associated.

Germline loops: CDR1 MNHEY, CDR2 SMNVEV (reference sequence). The CDR3 extends over 16 amino acids. V was clipped by 6 bases and J by 7 bases, with 19 bases between them. The study drew the donors from its approximately 110-subject validation cohort, separate from the approximately 690-subject first cohort. Method: immunoSEQ multiplex PCR; TCRdb's copy keeps in-frame clones and lacks some. In the table there are about 110,000 clones, around 90% of which are singletons. Points on this clone: As yet, its antigen is unknown.

The sequence derives from a woman younger than 30 in good health and CMV-seropositive. Sequenced material: PBMCs. V is TRBV27 and J is TRBJ1-6, with a weak D call TRBD1 (6 bases). The CDR3 protein is CASRGFGQNKNSPLHF. CDR3 in DNA: TGTGCCAGCAGGGGGTTCGGACAGAATAAGAATTCACCCCTCCACTTT.